This T cell receptor beta chain is drawn from a study of shared clonotypes between healthy human individuals. Trimming removed 4 bases at V and 5 bases at J, with 9 bases between. Germline values: CDR1 MDHEN, CDR2 SYDVKM. The CDR3 has 12 residues. Profiled with immunoSEQ multiplex PCR; TCRdb holds only in-frame clones, not every one. Altogether approximately 82,000 clones are present, 62% being singletons, with the ten largest covering 51%. The sample consisted of memory CD8+ T cells sorted from blood. This sample's subset: CD45RO+ cells pooled with CCR7-negative TemRA cells. This chain uses TRBV28 with TRBJ2-7, with unresolved D. This TCR was sampled from a man younger than 45 in good health. The CDR3 DNA reads as TGTGCCAGCAGTTCTAGTCTCAACGAGCAGTACTTC. It specifies CASSSSLNEQYF.